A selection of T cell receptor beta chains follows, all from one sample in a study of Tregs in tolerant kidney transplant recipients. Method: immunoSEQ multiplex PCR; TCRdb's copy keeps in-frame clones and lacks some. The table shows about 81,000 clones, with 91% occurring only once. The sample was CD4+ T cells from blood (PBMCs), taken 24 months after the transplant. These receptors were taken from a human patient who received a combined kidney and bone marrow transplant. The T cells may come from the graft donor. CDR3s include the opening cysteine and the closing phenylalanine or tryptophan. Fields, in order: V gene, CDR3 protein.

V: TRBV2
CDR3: CASTTPGGRGPDTQYF

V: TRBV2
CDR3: CASTPGSGGTGELFF

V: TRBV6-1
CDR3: CASSLAGGYNEQFF

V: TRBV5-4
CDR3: CASSLLAGSTDTQYF

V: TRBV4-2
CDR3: CASSQDGGKRQPQHF

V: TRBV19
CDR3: CASSSDREETQYF

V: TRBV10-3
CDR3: CAISAAGGLDEQYF

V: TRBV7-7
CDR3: CASSLNLFASSETQYF

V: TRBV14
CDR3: CASSRKAGIKETQYF

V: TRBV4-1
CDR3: CASSQERPGGLYEQYF

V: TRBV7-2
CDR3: CASSSGQIIEAFF

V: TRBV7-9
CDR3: CASSSGQGHYGYTF

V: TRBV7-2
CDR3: CASTPTTGGTGELFF

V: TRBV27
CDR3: CASSLSLAGGGTDTQYF

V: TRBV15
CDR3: CATSRTSYGSYEQYF

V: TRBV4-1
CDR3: CASSSAQGNEQYF

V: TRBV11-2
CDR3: CASSLWRSKETQYF

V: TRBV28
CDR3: CASILRGRETEAFF

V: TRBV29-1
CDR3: CSVQKRDKNIQYF

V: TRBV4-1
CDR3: CASSQVGLAGAGEQYF

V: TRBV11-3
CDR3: CASSLGGQPLEQYF

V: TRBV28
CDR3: CASSFSLAGGPNEQFF

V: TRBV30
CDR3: CAWSVFPGLNEKLFF

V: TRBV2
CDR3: CASQTGRYNEKLFF

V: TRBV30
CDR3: CAWSVRRASEQYF

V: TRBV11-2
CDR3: CASSTYRTAFYNSPLHF

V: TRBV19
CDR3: CASSMAGLNYGYTF

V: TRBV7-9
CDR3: CASSLQVYEQYF

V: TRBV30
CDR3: CAWSASRTGRGSYEQYF

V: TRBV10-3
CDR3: CATKSGQGADTQYF

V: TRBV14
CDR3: CASISVYTDTQYF

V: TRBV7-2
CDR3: CASSLGGATETQYF

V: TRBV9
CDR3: CASSVLAGATNEQFF

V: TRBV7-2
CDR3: CASSLRRGANEQFF

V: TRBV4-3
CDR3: CASSQDLGTGYTDTEAFF

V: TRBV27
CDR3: CASSLFAPGLASTDTQYF

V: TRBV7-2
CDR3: CASSVLAGASYEQYF

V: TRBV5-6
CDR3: CASSSGLAATYEQYF

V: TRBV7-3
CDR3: CASSYDRSVGELFF

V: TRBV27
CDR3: CASSFGGRGADTQYF

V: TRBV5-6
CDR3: CASSTGTSYNEQFF

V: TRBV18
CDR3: CASSPLAGGSSVPNYGYTF

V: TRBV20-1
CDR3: CSATTGLEQYF

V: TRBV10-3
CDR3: CAISEYGPGEAFF

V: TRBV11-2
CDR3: CASSPQFGVGEKLFF

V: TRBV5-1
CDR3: CASSLVQGGHNEQFF

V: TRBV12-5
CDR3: CASGTTSDRAYEQYF

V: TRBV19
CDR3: CASRPGTSGRAGTGELFF

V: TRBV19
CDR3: CASKGQGGTEAFF

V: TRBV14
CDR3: CASSYPGRGNEQFF

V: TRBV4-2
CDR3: CASSQVTGSNSPLHF

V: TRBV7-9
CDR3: CASSLGDRPTDTQYF

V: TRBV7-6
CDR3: CASSLTSAISGIRSDTQYF

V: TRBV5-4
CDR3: CASSSQGNGYTF

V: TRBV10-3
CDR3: CATGGTGGIYTGELFF

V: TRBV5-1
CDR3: CASSLEASSGANVLTF

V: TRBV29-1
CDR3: CSVGLGAPFNEQYF